There are many counts of the clone carrying this T cell receptor (beta chain). Antigen unknown. This record comes from a study of regulatory T cells in long-lasting Graves disease. Study-level findings and limits: Persistent Graves' patients had lower TCR diversity than newly diagnosed ones.

Documented time point: newly diagnosed GD, antithyroid drugs for less than 3 months. Generation of the TCR library employed RNA extracted from PBMCs. In building TCR beta libraries, iRepertoire HTBI primers were used together with Arm-PCR of CDR3 regions. MiXCR was run by TCRdb on the multiplex PCR reads, yielding one entry per CDR3 protein. The sample holds approximately 470,000 distinct CDR3 sequences, 15% to 20% seen once. The same sample was also used in a study of T cells in Graves' hyperthyroidism and ophthalmopathy. Per that paper: Lactation, pregnancy, other autoimmune disease or uncontrolled infection excluded patients.

The clonotype originates from a man aged 35 to 55 with Graves disease. The sample in question was peripheral blood mononuclear cells (PBMCs), obtained at new diagnosis, from a patient treated with antithyroid drugs.

CDR3 residues: CSASLGWADTQYF. The CDR3 coding sequence is TGCAGTGCTTCCTTAGGTTGGGCAGATACGCAGTATTTT. The chain links TRBV20-1 to TRBJ2-3, with no clear D. The CDR3 has 13 amino acids. The V and J ends lost 5 bases and 4 bases respectively, with 13 bases between them. The germline V gene encodes CDR1 DFQATT and CDR2 SNEGSKA (reference sequence).